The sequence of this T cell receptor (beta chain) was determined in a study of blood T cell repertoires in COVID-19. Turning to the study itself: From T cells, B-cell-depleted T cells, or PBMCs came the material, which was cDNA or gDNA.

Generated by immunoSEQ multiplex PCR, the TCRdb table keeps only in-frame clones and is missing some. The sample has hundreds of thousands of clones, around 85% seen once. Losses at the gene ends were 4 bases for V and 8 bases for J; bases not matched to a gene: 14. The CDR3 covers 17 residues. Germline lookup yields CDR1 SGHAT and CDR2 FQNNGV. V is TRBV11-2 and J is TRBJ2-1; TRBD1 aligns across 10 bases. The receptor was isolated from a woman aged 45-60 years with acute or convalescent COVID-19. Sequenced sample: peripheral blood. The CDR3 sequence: CASSSISAGTGDHEQFF. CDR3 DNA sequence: TGTGCCAGCAGCTCGATATCCGCGGGGACAGGGGACCATGAGCAGTTCTTC.